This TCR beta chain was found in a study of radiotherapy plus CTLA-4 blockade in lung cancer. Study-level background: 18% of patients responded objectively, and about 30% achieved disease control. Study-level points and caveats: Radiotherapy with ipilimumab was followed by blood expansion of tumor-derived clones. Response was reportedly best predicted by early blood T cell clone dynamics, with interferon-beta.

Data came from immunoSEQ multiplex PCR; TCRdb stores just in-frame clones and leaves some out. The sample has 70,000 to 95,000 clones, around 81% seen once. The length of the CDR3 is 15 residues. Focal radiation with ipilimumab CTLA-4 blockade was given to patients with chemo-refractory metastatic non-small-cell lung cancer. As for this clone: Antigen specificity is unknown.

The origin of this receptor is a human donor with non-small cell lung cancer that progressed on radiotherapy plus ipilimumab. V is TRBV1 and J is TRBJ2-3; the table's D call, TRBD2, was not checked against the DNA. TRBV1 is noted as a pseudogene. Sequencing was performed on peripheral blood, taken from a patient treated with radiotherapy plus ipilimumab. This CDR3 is CTSPRPHRGTDTQYF. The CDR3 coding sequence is TGCACCAGCCCACGGCCTCACCGGGGCACAGATACGCAGTATTTT.